One and the same sample provided the 11 T cell receptor beta chains below, sequenced in a study of beta chain features in type 1 diabetes (dated by TCRdb to between 2017 and 2018). Libraries were constructed by the immunoSEQ multiplex PCR assay. All of the isolated RNA was reverse transcribed with the High Capacity cDNA Reverse Transcription Kit, so expressed TCRB transcripts were sequenced. In TCRdb, the immuneACCESS table is reduced to in-frame sequences with V and J assigned. These tables do not hold every clone; where another copy was compared, an unresolved V gene accounts for under half, and the others remain unexplained. The table for this sample lists under 350,000 clones; around 7.8% of them were counted only once. The ten biggest clones cover 0.9% to 1.2% of the sample. Source material: central memory CD4+ T cells from blood. Source of these receptors: a woman under 30 in good health.

The gene calls are TRBV9 and TRBJ1-5; no firm D call. Per the germline V gene, CDR1 is SGDLS and CDR2 is YYNGEE. The CDR3 has 15 residues. The V and J ends lost 0 bases and 4 bases respectively, with 11 bases between them. The CDR3 region has the DNA TGTGCCAGCAGCGTAGGTAACAGTGAGAATCAGCCCCAGCATTTT. Protein: CASSVGNSENQPQHF.

The rearrangement links TRBV27 to TRBJ1-6; D is undetermined. V lost 6 bases and J 10 bases, leaving 16 bases between the germline ends. The CDR3 sequence is 14 residues long. The germline CDR1 and CDR2 sequences are MNHEY and SMNVEV (reference sequence). The CDR3 reads CASSGKGRWSPLHF. The DNA for the CDR3 is TGTGCCAGCAGCGGGAAGGGTAGATGGTCACCCCTCCACTTT.

This clone was recorded a few times. The chain carries TRBV2 and TRBJ1-3; D unresolved. The germline V gene encodes CDR1 SNHLY and CDR2 FYNNEI. The V gene lost 5 bases and the J gene lost 4 bases, with 12 bases spanning the gap. CDR3 length equals 14 residues. The CDR3 nucleotides are TGTGCCAGCAGTTACTTGGAGGGAGGAAACACCATATATTTT. Encoded protein: CASSYLEGGNTIYF.

V and J are TRBV7-8 and TRBJ2-3, with 10 positions matching TRBD1. This CDR3 is built from 15 residues. Germline V lookup: CDR1 SGHVS, CDR2 FQNEAQ. Trimming took 8 bases from V and 6 from J; bases not matched to a gene: 11. In DNA, the CDR3 is TGTGCCAGCGCCGGGACAGGGGTTATTATTGATACGCAGTATTTT. It yields the protein CASAGTGVIIDTQYF.

This clone was detected a few times. The rearrangement joins TRBV20-1 to TRBJ2-3, with D perhaps matching TRBD1 or TRBD2 (5 bases each). CDR1 and CDR2 from the germline V gene are DFQATT and SNEGSKA (reference sequence). The CDR3 spans 10 residues. V lost 5 bases, J lost 5 bases, and 5 bases lay in between. CDR3 DNA: TGCAGTGCTGGGGGAGATACGCAGTATTTT. Encoded protein: CSAGGDTQYF.

The genes are TRBV6-5 and TRBJ2-7, with 9 bases lining up with TRBD1. This CDR3 spans 15 amino acids. The V gene's germline CDR1 is MNHEY and CDR2 SVGAGI. The ends lost 5 bases at V and 6 bases at J; junction bases unmatched: 11. The CDR3 here is CASSPWDRVGGEQYF. Here the CDR3 DNA reads TGTGCCAGCAGTCCCTGGGACAGGGTAGGTGGCGAGCAGTACTTC.

This chain connects TRBV27 to TRBJ1-2; 8 bases line up with TRBD1. The CDR3 spans 14 residues. Per germline, CDR1 MNHEY and CDR2 SMNVEV (reference sequence). With 7 bases clipped from V and 7 bases from J, the junction kept 11 bases outside the gene matches. In DNA form, the CDR3 reads TGTGCCAGCACCCCAGGGGGCGCGGTTTTTGGCTACACCTTC. It codes for CASTPGGAVFGYTF.

This clone was detected a few times. The V call is TRBV4-2, the J call TRBJ2-3; 10 bases are a match to TRBD2. V trimming: 2 bases; J trimming: 2 bases; junction bases outside the gene matches: 10. The CDR3 covers 18 residues. Germline CDR1 LGHNA, CDR2 YNFKEQ. The CDR3 DNA reads as TGTGCCAGCAGCCAACCTAGCGGGGGCCCGGGGTTCACAGATACGCAGTATTTT. It codes for CASSQPSGGPGFTDTQYF.

This clone was observed at least ten times. The rearrangement uses TRBV7-9 and TRBJ2-7; 7 bases map to TRBD1. The CDR3 has 14 residues. Germline V gene lookup returns CDR1 SEHNR and CDR2 FQNEAQ (reference sequence). With V trimmed by 7 bases and J by 4 bases, 10 bases remained unmatched. This chain's CDR3 is CASTATGIKYEQYF. In DNA form, the CDR3 reads TGTGCCAGCACAGCGACAGGGATCAAGTACGAGCAGTACTTC.

This clone was seen a handful of times. CDR3 bases: TGTGCCAGCACCATTGGACTGGGGGCCCAAGAGACCCAGTACTTC. Protein: CASTIGLGAQETQYF. The V gene is TRBV5-4, the J gene TRBJ2-5; D is perhaps TRBD1 (6 bases). Germline-derived CDR1 and CDR2 are SGHNT and YYREEE (reference sequence). This CDR3 is built from 15 residues. V gave up 6 bases and J gave up 1 base, with 16 bases separating them.

The chain uses TRBV18 and TRBJ2-7, with D unclear. The germline V gene encodes CDR1 KGHSH and CDR2 LQKENI. V lost 4 bases to trimming and J lost 4 bases, with 20 bases between them. The length of the CDR3 is 16 residues. CDR3 loop: CASSLQAKIEIYEQYF. CDR3 coding DNA: TGTGCCAGCTCACTGCAAGCGAAGATTGAGATATACGAGCAGTACTTC.